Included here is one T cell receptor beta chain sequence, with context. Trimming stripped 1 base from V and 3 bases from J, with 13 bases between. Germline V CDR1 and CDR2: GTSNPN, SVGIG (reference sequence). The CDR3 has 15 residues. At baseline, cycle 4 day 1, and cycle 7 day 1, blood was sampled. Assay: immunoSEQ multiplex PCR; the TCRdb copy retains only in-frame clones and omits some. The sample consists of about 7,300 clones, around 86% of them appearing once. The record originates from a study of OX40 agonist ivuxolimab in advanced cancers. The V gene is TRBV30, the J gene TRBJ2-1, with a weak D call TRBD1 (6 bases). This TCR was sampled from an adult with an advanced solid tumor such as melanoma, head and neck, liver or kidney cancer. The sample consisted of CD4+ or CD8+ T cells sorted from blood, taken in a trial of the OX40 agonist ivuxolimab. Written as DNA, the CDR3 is TGTGCCTGGAGTGACCCAAGGACAGACTACAATGAGCAGTTCTTC. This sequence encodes CAWSDPRTDYNEQFF.